These 21 T cell receptor beta chains came from one sample sequenced in a study of cytomegalovirus exposure and HLA in healthy donors. In the PCR, 60 Vbeta and 13 Jbeta primers were used. This table comes from immunoSEQ multiplex PCR, and its TCRdb copy is limited to in-frame clones, with some not included. The sample has roughly 180,000 clones, over 70% seen once; the top ten hold 3.7%. The sample consisted of PBMCs. The source of these receptors is a woman in her sixties in good health and CMV-seropositive.

This clone was observed once. The gene calls are TRBV2 and TRBJ2-7, with 9 bases that match TRBD1. Germline CDR1 is SNHLY and CDR2 is FYNNEI. This CDR3 has 14 amino acids. The V gene end was trimmed by 1 base and the J gene end by 2 bases; junction bases not matched to a gene: 0. CDR3 DNA sequence: TGTGCCAGCAGTGAAGGGGACAGGGCCTACGAGCAGTACTTC. It translates to CASSEGDRAYEQYF.

This clone was seen only once. This rearrangement joins TRBV6-4 to TRBJ2-2, with D unclear. The CDR3 totals 13 residues. Trimming pared 4 bases from V and 1 base from J, leaving 4 bases between. CDR1 and CDR2 from the germline V gene are MRHNA and SNTAGT. The CDR3 is CASSAGNTGELFF. CDR3 nucleotides: TGTGCCAGCAGTGCCGGGAACACCGGGGAGCTGTTTTTT.

The chain's CDR3 is CASREPGTGTYEQYF. The CDR3 nucleotides read TGTGCCAGCAGAGAACCCGGGACAGGGACCTACGAGCAGTACTTC. This rearrangement joins TRBV2 to TRBJ2-7; 9 bases fit TRBD1. Trimming took 6 bases from V and 2 from J; bases not matched to a gene: 8. CDR3 length: 15 amino acids. From germline, CDR1 is SNHLY and CDR2 FYNNEI.

The chain recombines TRBV6-1 with TRBJ2-3, with TRBD2 matching 9 bases. The CDR3 is 15 residues long. With 8 bases clipped from V and 0 bases from J, the junction kept 6 bases outside the gene matches. Per germline, CDR1 MNHNS and CDR2 SASEGT. The CDR3 loop reads CASPRTSDSTDTQYF. DNA of the CDR3: TGTGCCAGCCCTAGGACTAGCGATAGCACAGATACGCAGTATTTT.

The chain is built from TRBV11-1 and TRBJ2-2; 10 bases agree with TRBD2. The V and J ends lost 1 base and 3 bases, in that order; junction bases with no gene match: 8. The CDR3 covers 18 residues. CDR1 and CDR2 from the germline V gene are SGHAT and FQDESV (reference sequence). In DNA, the CDR3 is TGTGCCAGCAGCTTAGTTCCCCCTAGCGGGGGTTACACCGGGGAGCTGTTTTTT. Its translation: CASSLVPPSGGYTGELFF.

The chain is built from TRBV5-1 and TRBJ2-7, with D possibly TRBD2 on 6 matching bases. Germline V gene lookup returns CDR1 SGHRS and CDR2 YFSETQ. The CDR3 length is 13 residues. Trimming cost V 7 bases and J 3 bases, with 14 bases left between them. The CDR3 nucleotides read TGCGCCAGCGCCTCCGGAGGGGTCTACGAGCAGTACTTC. Translating it yields CASASGGVYEQYF.

The chain uses TRBV15 and TRBJ2-5, with a possible D match to TRBD2 (6 bases). Between the trimmed V and J ends, which lost 0 bases and 4 bases, there was a span of 12 bases. The germline V gene encodes CDR1 LNHNV and CDR2 YYDKDF (reference sequence). This CDR3 has 15 residues. The CDR3 DNA follows: TGTGCCACCAGCAGAGAGGGGTCCGGGGGAGAGACCCAGTACTTC. Translation: CATSREGSGGETQYF.

The chain employs TRBV18 and TRBJ1-1; D gene ambiguous. V lost 0 bases and J 5 bases, leaving 13 bases between the germline ends. Germline V CDR1 and CDR2: KGHSH, LQKENI. The CDR3 is 15 amino acids. CDR3 in amino acids: CASSPPKLTRTEAFF. The DNA for the CDR3 is TGTGCCAGCTCACCACCGAAGCTCACTAGGACTGAAGCTTTCTTT.

The chain has TRBV5-6 and TRBJ2-6; 11 bases match TRBD2. Per the germline V gene, CDR1 is SGHDT and CDR2 is YYEEEE. The CDR3 is 18 amino acids. The V segment lost 4 bases and the J segment 0 bases; nucleotides outside the gene matches: 6. Written as DNA, the CDR3 is TGTGCCAGCAGCCGCCCCCTAGCGGGGGGCTCTGGGGCCAACGTCCTGACTTTC. The encoded protein is CASSRPLAGGSGANVLTF.

The J gene is TRBJ1-3, the V gene TRBV29-1, with 7 positions matching TRBD1. There are 14 residues in the CDR3. Trimming at V came to 4 bases and at J to 4 bases, leaving 7 bases not matched to a gene. Germline lookup yields CDR1 SQVTM and CDR2 ANQGSEA. Written as DNA, the CDR3 is TGCAGCGTTGCCTCGACAGGGTGGGGAAACACCATATATTTT. Its protein product is CSVASTGWGNTIYF.

The chain is built from TRBV27 and TRBJ2-7; the D gene is possibly TRBD2 (6 bases). CDR3 length equals 14 residues. From germline, CDR1 is MNHEY and CDR2 SMNVEV (reference sequence). V was clipped by 5 bases and J by 3 bases, with 14 bases between them. In DNA, the CDR3 is TGTGCCAGCAGTCCTACTATGGGGGGCTACGAGCAGTACTTC. This sequence encodes CASSPTMGGYEQYF.

V gene TRBV25-1 combines with J gene TRBJ2-2, with D perhaps TRBD2 (6 bases). Germline V gene data show CDR1 as MGHDK and CDR2 as SYGVNS. The length of the CDR3 is 14 residues. The ends were cut back, 7 bases at V and 1 base at J, with 10 bases in the middle. The CDR3 DNA follows: TGTGCCAGCACAAGGGGAGGGAACACCGGGGAGCTGTTTTTT. Translated: CASTRGGNTGELFF.

The chain links TRBV28 to TRBJ1-5; 9 nucleotides line up with TRBD1. In germline, CDR1 is MDHEN, CDR2 SYDVKM. CDR3 length equals 14 residues. With V trimmed by 6 bases and J by 6 bases, 6 bases remained unmatched. The CDR3 DNA reads TGTGCCAGCAGGGGAGGGACAGGGAGTCAGCCCCAGCATTTT. Protein product: CASRGGTGSQPQHF.

The chain has TRBV19 and TRBJ1-5; D may be TRBD1 (6 bases). Trimming took 1 base from V and 7 from J, leaving 14 bases between them. Germline lookup yields CDR1 LNHDA and CDR2 SQIVND (reference sequence). The CDR3 has 15 amino acids. The CDR3 nucleotides read TGTGCCAGTAGTATAGGAGGGGGGGCTCGGCAGCCCCAGCATTTT. Translating gives CASSIGGGARQPQHF. The full variable domain, with the rest looked up from reference TRBV19 and TRBJ1-5, is DGGITQSPKYLFRKEGQNVTLSCEQNLNHDAMYWYRQDPGQGLRLIYYSQIVNDFQKGDIAEGYSVSREKKESFPLTVTSAQKNPTAFYLCASSIGGGARQPQHFGDGTRLSIL.

This chain joins TRBV27 and TRBJ1-1, with D possibly TRBD1 on 5 matching bases. The CDR3 length is 13 residues. Deletions cut 3 bases from V and 1 base from J, with 6 bases between. Germline V gives CDR1 MNHEY, CDR2 SMNVEV (reference sequence). DNA for the CDR3: TGTGCCAGCAGTTTCGACAGGAACACTGAAGCTTTCTTT. Its protein product is CASSFDRNTEAFF.

The chain couples TRBV27 to TRBJ2-2; perhaps TRBD2 as D (5 bases). CDR3 length equals 15 residues. Germline assignment: CDR1 MNHEY and CDR2 SMNVEV (reference sequence). With 1 base removed from V and 2 bases from J, the gap between germline ends came to 8 bases. The CDR3 DNA reads as TGTGCCAGCAGTTTATGGTCGGGAAACACCGGGGAGCTGTTTTTT. This encodes CASSLWSGNTGELFF.

The rearrangement joins TRBV27 to TRBJ1-6; D uncertain. The CDR3 contains 13 residues. The V end lost 2 bases, the J end lost 8 bases, and 7 bases lay between the germline ends. Germline V gene data show CDR1 as MNHEY and CDR2 as SMNVEV (reference sequence). For the CDR3, the DNA is TGTGCCAGCAGTTTACGGGAAGATTCACCCCTCCACTTT. Encoded protein: CASSLREDSPLHF.

The chain links TRBV27 to TRBJ2-7; 9 nucleotides line up with TRBD2. CDR3 size: 15 residues. V shed 5 bases and J 4 bases; nucleotides not matched to a gene: 9. Germline CDR1 is MNHEY and CDR2 is SMNVEV (reference sequence). The CDR3 sequence: CASSDQAGGSYEQYF. Here the CDR3 DNA reads TGTGCCAGCAGTGACCAAGCGGGAGGTTCTTACGAGCAGTACTTC.

The CDR3 spells CASSYQDRASYEQYF. The CDR3 DNA reads as TGTGCCAGCAGTTACCAGGACAGGGCTTCCTACGAGCAGTACTTC. The genes are TRBV6-5 and TRBJ2-7, with TRBD1 identical over 8 bases. The junction had 4 bases not matched to a gene; V was cut back by 2 bases and J by 1 base. Germline lookup yields CDR1 MNHEY and CDR2 SVGAGI. There are 15 residues in the CDR3.

The chain combines TRBV7-3 with TRBJ2-1, with D possibly matching TRBD1 (5 bases). Germline V lookup: CDR1 SGHTA, CDR2 FQGTGA. V lost 0 bases and J lost 16, with 19 bases in between. The CDR3 is 14 amino acids. CDR3 loop: CASSLTIKAGRVFF. CDR3 nucleotide sequence: TGTGCCAGCAGCTTAACCATAAAAGCAGGCAGGGTCTTCTTC.

The chain has TRBV11-2 and TRBJ2-1; no reliable D call. The V end was cut by 3 bases, the J end by 1 base, with 7 bases between. CDR1 is SGHAT and CDR2 is FQNNGV in the germline V gene. This CDR3 region has 14 residues. This CDR3 reads CASSFQASYNEQFF. The DNA of the CDR3 is TGTGCCAGCAGCTTCCAGGCTTCCTACAATGAGCAGTTCTTC.